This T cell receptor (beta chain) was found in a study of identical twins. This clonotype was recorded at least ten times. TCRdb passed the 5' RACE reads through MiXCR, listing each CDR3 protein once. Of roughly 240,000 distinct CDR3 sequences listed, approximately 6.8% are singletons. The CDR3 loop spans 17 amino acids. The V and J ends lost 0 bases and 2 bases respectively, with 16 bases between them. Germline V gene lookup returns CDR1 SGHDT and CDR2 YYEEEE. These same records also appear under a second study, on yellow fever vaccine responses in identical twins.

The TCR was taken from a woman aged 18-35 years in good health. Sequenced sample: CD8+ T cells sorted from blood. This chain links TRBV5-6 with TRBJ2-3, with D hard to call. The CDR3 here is CASSLAWVGYDTDTQYF. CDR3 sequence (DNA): TGTGCCAGCAGCTTGGCCTGGGTGGGGTATGACACAGATACGCAGTATTTT. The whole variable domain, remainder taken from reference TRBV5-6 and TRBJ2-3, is DAGVTQSPTHLIKTRGQQVTLRCSPKSGHDTVSWYQQALGQGPQFIFQYYEEEERQRGNFPDRFSGHQFPNYSSELNVNALLLGDSALYLCASSLAWVGYDTDTQYFGPGTRLTVL.